This is a list of T cell receptor beta chains from one sample in a study of CD8+CD57+ T cells in acquired aplastic anemia. TCRdb fed the reads into MiXCR, producing one record per CDR3 protein. The sample lists a few hundred thousand distinct CDR3 sequences, 55% to 70% occurring once. Sequenced material: sorted CD4+, CD8+, or CD8+CD57+ T cells (not recorded which) from PBMCs. These TCRs come from a human donor in good health, serving as a control. The conserved cysteine and the conserved F or W are not part of the CDR3 here.

v_call	j_call	cdr3_aa
TRBV7-2	TRBJ2-1	ASSRGTTREQV
TRBV12-3/TRBV12-4	TRBJ2-7	ASSRAPGEQY
TRBV25-1	TRBJ2-7	ASKPGGSYEQY
TRBV2	TRBJ2-2	ASSGGQMNTGELF
TRBV20-1	TRBJ2-5	SARDLTNQETQY
TRBV11-2	TRBJ1-2	ASSSDGSGYT
TRBV7-2	TRBJ2-3	ASSIDRGADTQY
TRBV2	TRBJ1-2	ASSEEKAAMSS
TRBV7-2	TRBJ2-1	ASVQNRQRDHDQF
TRBV5-1	TRBJ2-7	ASRSFSSYEQY
TRBV7-6	TRBJ2-7	ASSSLTEHEQY
TRBV7-9	TRBJ2-6	ASSLVRDSSYNST
TRBV20-1	TRBJ2-7	STETGDEYEQY
TRBV20-1	TRBJ1-1	SARAPCYTEAF
TRBV19	TRBJ1-6	ASSIVGQSSYNAQF
TRBV5-4	TRBJ1-5	ASSLVTGIQPQH
TRBV24-1	TRBJ2-6	ATSDSGANVLT
TRBV7-9	TRBJ2-7	ASSLARAVAGQY
TRBV10-1	TRBJ2-7	ASSESGSSYEQY
TRBV2	TRBJ1-2	ASSVAGKWNSGYS
TRBV2	TRBJ1-1	ASRSEGCKHHTF
TRBV20-1	TRBJ2-7	SAKTGQHYEQY
TRBV5-4	TRBJ1-1	ASSFYPAWNTEAF
TRBV10-3	.	AISDPDRNYGYT
TRBV20-1	TRBJ1-3	SASLSCGDTIY
TRBV5-1	TRBJ1-1	ASSEALDKSEAF
TRBV5-8	TRBJ2-2	ASSIDRISNTGELF
TRBV7-2	TRBJ1-5	ASSYLGGNQPQH
TRBV10-3	TRBJ1-2	AWSANRGQCGYI
TRBV9	TRBJ2-2	ASSVADPRNTGELF
TRBV7-2	TRBJ1-2	ASRVNYGYT